This T cell receptor beta chain emerged from a study of blood T cell repertoires in COVID-19. Study context: COVID-19 samples from acute and convalescent phases originated in the United States, Italy and Spain.

In the authors' methods: The authors estimated nucleated cell counts from reference gene primer amplification. Sequencing was performed with immunoSEQ multiplex PCR; in TCRdb, only in-frame clones are kept and a portion is missing. V, J and clone size were drawn from that table, and D and trimming were deduced from the DNA. Altogether under 95,000 clones are present, about 87% being singletons, with the ten largest covering 5.1%. The germline V gene has CDR1 LNHDA and CDR2 SQIVND (reference sequence). This CDR3 has 16 residues. V was clipped by 4 bases and J by 4 bases, with 19 bases between them. The source material was peripheral blood. This receptor was obtained from a man aged 35-49 years with acute or convalescent COVID-19. The V call is TRBV19, the J call TRBJ1-1; D is uncertain. CDR3 nucleotide sequence: TGTGCCAGTAGTACTAGAAACCCGATCGGTGGCACTGAAGCTTTCTTT. Encoded protein: CASSTRNPIGGTEAFF.